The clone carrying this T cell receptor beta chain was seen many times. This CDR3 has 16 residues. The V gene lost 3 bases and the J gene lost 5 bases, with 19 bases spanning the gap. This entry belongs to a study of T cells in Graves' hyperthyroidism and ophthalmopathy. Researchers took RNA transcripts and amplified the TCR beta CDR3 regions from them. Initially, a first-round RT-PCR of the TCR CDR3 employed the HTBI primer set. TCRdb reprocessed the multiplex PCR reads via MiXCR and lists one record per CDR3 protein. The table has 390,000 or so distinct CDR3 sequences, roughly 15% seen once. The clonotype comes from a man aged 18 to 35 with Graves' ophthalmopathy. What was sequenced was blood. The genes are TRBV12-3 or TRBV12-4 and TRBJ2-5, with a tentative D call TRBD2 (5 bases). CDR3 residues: CASSFNRSPKRETQYF. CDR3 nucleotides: TGTGCCAGCAGTTTTAACCGGTCTCCCAAGCGGGAGACCCAGTACTTC.